A selection of T cell receptor beta chains follows, all from one sample in a study of spatial heterogeneity in lung cancer. TCRdb reprocessed the 5' RACE reads via MiXCR and lists one record per CDR3 protein. The sample yields 95,000 to 130,000 distinct CDR3 sequences, 10% to 15% seen once. The specimen comprised PBMCs, sampled at follow-up. The source of these receptors is a male donor with early-stage non-small cell lung cancer. The CDR3 runs from the conserved cysteine through the conserved F or W. D genes are given only for firm matches. Size tells how often a clone was seen (once, few, many) or the class of an expanded clone, and some rows leave it out.

-	TRBV24-1	TRBJ1-1	few	CATSDSTGFYTEAFF	TGTGCCACCAGTGACTCCACAGGGTTTTATACTGAAGCTTTCTTT
TRBD1	TRBV11-2	TRBJ2-1	few	CASSLEIAGGTNEQFF	TGTGCCAGCAGCTTAGAAATAGCAGGGGGCACAAATGAGCAGTTCTTC
TRBD1	TRBV11-2	TRBJ2-7	few	CASSLGGQGPYEQYF	TGTGCCAGCAGCTTAGGTGGACAGGGACCCTACGAGCAGTACTTC
TRBD1	TRBV6-2/TRBV6-3	TRBJ1-1	few	CASSYSRTGNTEAFF	TGTGCCAGCAGTTACTCGAGGACAGGGAACACTGAAGCTTTCTTT
-	TRBV20-1	TRBJ2-7	-	CSAIRTDSSYEQYF	TGCAGTGCTATCCGGACAGATAGTTCCTACGAGCAGTACTTC
-	TRBV7-2	TRBJ2-1	few	CASSSPGGGNEQFF	TGTGCCAGCAGCTCCCCCGGGGGAGGCAATGAGCAGTTCTTC
-	TRBV20-1	TRBJ2-4	few	CSAPGQARIAKNIQYF	TGCAGTGCTCCCGGGCAGGCGAGGATAGCCAAAAACATTCAGTACTTC
-	TRBV7-3	TRBJ1-6	many	CASSFQGGGSPLHF	TGTGCCAGCAGCTTCCAGGGTGGGGGTTCACCCCTCCACTTT
-	TRBV4-1	TRBJ2-1	many	CASSQVRGGRITYNEQFF	TGCGCCAGCAGCCAAGTCAGGGGGGGGAGAATAACCTACAATGAGCAGTTCTTC
-	TRBV10-3	TRBJ1-4	few	CASREGGEKLFF	TGTGCCTCCCGAGAGGGGGGTGAAAAACTGTTTTTT
TRBD2	TRBV29-1	TRBJ2-5	-	CSARLASKQETQYF	TGCAGCGCCCGACTAGCGTCCAAGCAAGAGACCCAGTACTTC
TRBD2	TRBV7-3	TRBJ2-7	few	CASSLTGTSGSYEQYF	TGTGCCAGCAGCCTCACCGGGACTAGCGGCTCCTACGAGCAGTACTTC
TRBD1	TRBV12-3/TRBV12-4	TRBJ1-3	few	CASNRQGKKENTIYF	TGTGCCAGCAATAGACAGGGGAAGAAGGAAAACACCATATATTTT
-	TRBV12-5	TRBJ1-1	-	CASGLNGNTEAFF	TGTGCTAGTGGTTTGAACGGGAACACTGAAGCTTTCTTT
TRBD1	TRBV5-1	TRBJ2-7	-	CASSLLGQEYEQYF	TGCGCCAGCAGCTTGCTAGGACAGGAATACGAGCAGTACTTC
-	TRBV10-1	TRBJ1-1	-	CASSEDSGRTEAFF	TGCGCCAGCAGTGAGGACAGCGGCCGCACTGAAGCTTTCTTT
-	TRBV14	TRBJ2-1	few	CASSQSFDEQFF	TGTGCCAGCAGCCAAAGTTTCGATGAGCAGTTCTTC
-	TRBV11-2	TRBJ2-7	few	CASSLQELAYEQYF	TGTGCCAGCAGCTTACAGGAGTTGGCCTACGAGCAGTACTTC
TRBD1	TRBV20-1	TRBJ2-5	few	CSATDRAETQYF	TGCAGTGCTACTGACAGGGCCGAGACCCAGTACTTC
-	TRBV5-1	TRBJ2-7	few	CASSLAGQLSYEQYF	TGCGCCAGCAGCTTGGCCGGTCAGCTATCCTACGAGCAGTACTTC
TRBD2	TRBV10-2	TRBJ2-5	-	CASSDPRTSGPAGTQYF	TGCGCCAGCAGTGACCCTCGGACTAGCGGGCCCGCGGGGACCCAGTACTTC
-	TRBV7-9	TRBJ2-4	many	CASSPRDTLAKNIQYF	TGTGCCAGCAGCCCGAGGGACACTTTAGCCAAAAACATTCAGTACTTC
TRBD1	TRBV7-9	TRBJ2-5	few	CASSLRTGGIETQYF	TGTGCCAGCAGCCTACGGACAGGGGGCATTGAGACCCAGTACTTC
-	TRBV30	TRBJ2-1	many	CAWSVGSQGRGEQFF	TGTGCCTGGAGTGTAGGGTCACAGGGAAGAGGTGAGCAGTTCTTC
-	TRBV2	TRBJ2-5	-	CASSSEAQYF	TGTGCCAGCAGTTCGGAGGCCCAGTACTTC
TRBD1	TRBV2	TRBJ1-5	-	CASSAGTGPYQPQHF	TGTGCCAGCAGTGCCGGGACAGGGCCTTATCAGCCCCAGCATTTT
-	TRBV20-1	TRBJ2-7	-	CSARVGRLEQYF	TGCAGTGCTAGAGTGGGCAGGTTAGAACAGTACTTC
-	TRBV6-6	TRBJ1-5	-	CASSYPGGDRPQHF	TGTGCCAGCAGTTACCCGGGGGGTGATAGGCCCCAGCATTTT
-	TRBV4-2	TRBJ2-1	few	CASSQVHSGNEQFF	TGTGCCAGCAGCCAAGTCCATTCCGGCAATGAGCAGTTCTTC
TRBD1	TRBV12-3/TRBV12-4	TRBJ2-3	many	CASGDRVVTDTQYF	TGTGCCAGCGGGGACAGGGTGGTTACAGATACGCAGTATTTT
-	TRBV7-6	TRBJ2-7	few	CASSLRTEGYEQYF	TGTGCCAGCAGCCTTAGGACGGAAGGCTACGAGCAGTACTTC
-	TRBV7-2	TRBJ1-5	few	CASSERVNQPQHF	TGTGCCAGCAGCGAAAGAGTAAATCAGCCCCAGCATTTT
TRBD1	TRBV7-2	TRBJ2-1	-	CASSLSLGTVSYQFF	TGTGCCAGCAGCTTAAGTCTTGGGACAGTCTCTTACCAGTTCTTC
-	TRBV7-2	TRBJ2-2	many	CASSPRVMDGGELFF	TGTGCCAGCAGCCCCAGGGTCATGGATGGCGGGGAGCTGTTTTTT
-	TRBV12-3/TRBV12-4	TRBJ1-1	-	CASSLALAGSFAEAFF	TGTGCCAGCAGTTTAGCTCTGGCAGGGAGTTTCGCTGAAGCTTTCTTT
TRBD1	TRBV5-5	TRBJ1-6	-	CASRGGTVQNSPLHF	TGTGCCAGCAGGGGTGGGACAGTCCAAAATTCACCCCTCCACTTT
-	TRBV5-4	TRBJ1-1	-	CASSSGTTRLVTEAFF	TGTGCCAGCAGCTCAGGAACTACTAGATTGGTCACTGAAGCTTTCTTT
TRBD1	TRBV28	TRBJ1-2	many	CASSLGQRGYGYTF	TGTGCCAGCAGTTTGGGACAGAGAGGCTATGGCTACACCTTC
TRBD2	TRBV5-4	TRBJ2-2	few	CASSTGGTSHTGELFF	TGTGCCAGCAGCACTGGAGGGACTAGCCATACCGGGGAGCTGTTTTTT
-	TRBV5-1	TRBJ2-1	few	CASRPEGRYNEQFF	TGCGCCAGCAGACCCGAGGGCAGATACAATGAGCAGTTCTTC
TRBD1	TRBV28	TRBJ1-6	many	CASSSAEGQRNSPLHF	TGTGCCAGCAGTTCTGCCGAGGGACAGAGGAATTCACCCCTCCACTTT
-	TRBV5-6	TRBJ1-1	-	CASSPDGARNTEAFF	TGTGCCAGCAGCCCAGACGGAGCCCGAAACACTGAAGCTTTCTTT
TRBD2	TRBV20-1	TRBJ2-7	few	CSASLAGALPYEQYF	TGCAGTGCTTCTCTAGCGGGGGCCCTCCCCTACGAGCAGTACTTC
-	TRBV6-2/TRBV6-3	TRBJ1-5	-	CASSYSKGKGDQPQHF	TGTGCCAGCAGTTACTCAAAGGGGAAAGGGGATCAGCCCCAGCATTTT
TRBD2	TRBV5-1	TRBJ2-3	few	CASSLLATGDTQYF	TGCGCCAGCAGCTTACTAGCGACGGGGGATACGCAGTATTTT